Described below is a single TCR beta chain sequence and its context. The antigen is unknown. There are 13 residues in the CDR3. The germline gives CDR1 SQVTM, CDR2 ANQGSEA. V lost 2 bases and J lost 7, with 14 bases in between. The data are from a study of T-cell reconstitution after alpha-beta-depleted transplantation in children. Study-level points and caveats: Several hundred rapidly expanded clones from non-depleted graft cells reportedly supplied alpha-beta T cells about two months post-transplant. Once a year had passed after transplant, T-cell counts and diversity came mostly from newly produced T cells.

Library preparation (for TCRbeta) was performed with unique molecular identifiers. Each CDR3 protein is one row after TCRdb ran MiXCR on the PCR reads. The sample has about 27,000 distinct CDR3 sequences; roughly a sixth are singletons. The TCR sequence derives from a male patient between 2 and 15 years old who had a stem cell transplant for acute lymphoblastic leukemia, so the T cells may come from the graft donor. The chain links TRBV29-1 to TRBJ1-2; D is possibly TRBD1 (6 bases). The sample here was PBMCs, mostly from graft donor cells, taken 60 days after TCRalphabeta/CD19-depleted stem cell transplant. CDR3 coding DNA: TGCAGCGTTGAATACCGGGGGCGGATTGGCTACACCTTC. This codes for CSVEYRGRIGYTF. The full variable domain, rest sourced from reference TRBV29-1 and TRBJ1-2, is SAVISQKPSRDICQRGTSLTIQCQVDSQVTMMFWYRQQPGQSLTLIATANQGSEATYESGFVIDKFPISRPNLTFSTLTVSNMSPEDSSIYLCSVEYRGRIGYTFGSGTRLTVV.